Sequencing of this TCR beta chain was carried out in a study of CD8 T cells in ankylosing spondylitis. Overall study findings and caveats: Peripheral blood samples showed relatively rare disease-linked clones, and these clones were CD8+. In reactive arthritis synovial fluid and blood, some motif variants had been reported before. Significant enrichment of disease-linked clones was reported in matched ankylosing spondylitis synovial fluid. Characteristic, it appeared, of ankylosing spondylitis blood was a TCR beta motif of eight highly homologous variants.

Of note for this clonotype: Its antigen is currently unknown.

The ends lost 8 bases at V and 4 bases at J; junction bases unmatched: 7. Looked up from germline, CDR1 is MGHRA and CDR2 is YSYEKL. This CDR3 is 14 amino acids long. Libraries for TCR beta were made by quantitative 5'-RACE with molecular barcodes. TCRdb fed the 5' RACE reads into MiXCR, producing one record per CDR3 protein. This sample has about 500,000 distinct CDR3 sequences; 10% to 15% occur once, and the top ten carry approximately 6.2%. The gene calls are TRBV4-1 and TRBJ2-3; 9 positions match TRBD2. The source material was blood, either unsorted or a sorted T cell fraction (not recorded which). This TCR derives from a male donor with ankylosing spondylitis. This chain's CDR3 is CASRGGRAPDTQYF. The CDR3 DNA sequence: TGCGCCAGCCGAGGCGGGAGGGCCCCAGATACGCAGTATTTT.